This T cell receptor (beta chain) was sequenced in a study of T cells expressing NK-cell markers. As for the study in general: According to the study, TCR beta repertoires originated from sorted CD3+CD56+NKG2C+, CD3+CD56+NKG2C- and CD3+CD56-NKG2C+ T cells. Eight donors were sequenced, of whom seven were HCMV-seropositive, while the remaining one was HCMV-seronegative. Whole-study findings and limits: Researchers report these clonotypes also headed the CD3+CD56-NKG2C+ fraction in a few donors. Whether expanded NKG2C+ T cell clones were HCMV specific stayed uncertain.

This CDR3 region has 11 residues. CDR1 is MGHRA and CDR2 is YSYEKL in the germline V gene. Turning to this clonotype: Its specificity is unknown.

TCRdb reworked the 5' RACE reads into one entry per CDR3 protein, no DNA. This sample's clone table lists under 600,000 distinct CDR3 sequences. The TCR originated in a woman in her fifties or sixties in good health. This chain uses TRBV4-1 with TRBJ1-1. The sequenced sample consisted of blood T cells: a sorted CD56 or NKG2C T cell subset, CD4+ or CD8+ T cells, or bulk PBMC T cells (not recorded which). The CDR3 sequence is CASSHFDEAFF.